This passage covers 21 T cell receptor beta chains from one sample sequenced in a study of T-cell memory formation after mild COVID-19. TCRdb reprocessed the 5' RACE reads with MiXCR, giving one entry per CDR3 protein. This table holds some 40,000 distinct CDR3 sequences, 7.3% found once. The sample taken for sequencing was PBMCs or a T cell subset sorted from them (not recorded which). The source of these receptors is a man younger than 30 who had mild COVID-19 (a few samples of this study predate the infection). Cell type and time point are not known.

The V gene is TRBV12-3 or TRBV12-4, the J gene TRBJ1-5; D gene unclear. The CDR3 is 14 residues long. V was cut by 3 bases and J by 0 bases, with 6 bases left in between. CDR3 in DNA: TGTGCCAGCAGTTTTTGGGATAGCAATCAGCCCCAGCATTTT. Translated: CASSFWDSNQPQHF.

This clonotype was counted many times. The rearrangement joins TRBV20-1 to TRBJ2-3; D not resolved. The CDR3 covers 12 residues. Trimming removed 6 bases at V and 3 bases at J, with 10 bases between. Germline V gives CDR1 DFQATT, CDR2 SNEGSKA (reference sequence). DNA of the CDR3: TGCAGTGCCGTCCCCCTAACAGATACGCAGTATTTT. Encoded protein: CSAVPLTDTQYF.

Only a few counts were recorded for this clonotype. The chain's CDR3 is CASSAWTGGTEAFF. The CDR3 nucleotides read TGCGCCAGCAGCGCATGGACAGGAGGGACTGAAGCTTTCTTT. The chain joins TRBV5-1 to TRBJ1-1, with TRBD1 matching over 7 bases. Trimming at V came to 4 bases and at J to 5 bases, leaving 8 bases not matched to a gene. CDR3 length: 14 amino acids. The germline V gene has CDR1 SGHRS and CDR2 YFSETQ. The whole variable domain, filled in from reference TRBV5-1 and TRBJ1-1, reads KAGVTQTPRYLIKTRGQQVTLSCSPISGHRSVSWYQQTPGQGLQFLFEYFSETQRNKGNFPGRFSGRQFSNSRSEMNVSTLELGDSALYLCASSAWTGGTEAFFGQGTRLTVV.

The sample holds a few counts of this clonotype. CDR3 loop: CASRGGAGETQYF. The CDR3 region has the DNA TGTGCCAGCAGGGGGGGTGCCGGTGAGACCCAGTACTTC. The chain combines TRBV3-1 with TRBJ2-5, with D tentatively TRBD2 (6 bases). The V and J ends lost 6 bases and 5 bases respectively, with 13 bases between them. CDR3 size: 13 residues. The germline CDR1 and CDR2 sequences are LGHDT and YNNKEL (reference sequence).

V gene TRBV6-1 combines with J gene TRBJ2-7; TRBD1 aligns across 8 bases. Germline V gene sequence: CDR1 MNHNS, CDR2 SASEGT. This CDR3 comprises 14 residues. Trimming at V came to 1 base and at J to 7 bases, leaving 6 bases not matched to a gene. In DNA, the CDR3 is TGTGCCAGCAGTGAAGGGCAGGGGGCCCGGGAGCAGTACTTC. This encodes CASSEGQGAREQYF.

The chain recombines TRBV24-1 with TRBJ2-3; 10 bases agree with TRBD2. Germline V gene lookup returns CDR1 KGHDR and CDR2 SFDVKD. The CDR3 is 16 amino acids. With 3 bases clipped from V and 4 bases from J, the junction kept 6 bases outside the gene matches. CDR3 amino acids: CATSDVSGGAADTQYF. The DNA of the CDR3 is TGTGCCACCAGTGATGTCAGCGGGGGGGCCGCAGATACGCAGTATTTT.

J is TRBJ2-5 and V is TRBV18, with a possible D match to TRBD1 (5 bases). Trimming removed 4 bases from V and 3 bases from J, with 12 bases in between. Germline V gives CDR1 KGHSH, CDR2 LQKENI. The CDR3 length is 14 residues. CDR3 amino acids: CASSRAGQEETQYF. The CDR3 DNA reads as TGTGCCAGCTCACGGGCAGGGCAGGAAGAGACCCAGTACTTC.

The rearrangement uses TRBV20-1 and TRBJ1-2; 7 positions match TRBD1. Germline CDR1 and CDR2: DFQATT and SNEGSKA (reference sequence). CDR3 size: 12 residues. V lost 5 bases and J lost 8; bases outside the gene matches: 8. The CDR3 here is CSASRDRGGYTF. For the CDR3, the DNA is TGCAGTGCTTCCCGGGACAGAGGGGGCTACACCTTC.

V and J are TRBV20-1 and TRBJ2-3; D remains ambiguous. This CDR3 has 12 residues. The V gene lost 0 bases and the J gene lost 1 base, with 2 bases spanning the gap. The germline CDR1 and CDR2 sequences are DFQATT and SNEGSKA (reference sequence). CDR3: CSARDRTDTQYF. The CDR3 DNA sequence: TGCAGTGCTAGAGACCGCACAGATACGCAGTATTTT.

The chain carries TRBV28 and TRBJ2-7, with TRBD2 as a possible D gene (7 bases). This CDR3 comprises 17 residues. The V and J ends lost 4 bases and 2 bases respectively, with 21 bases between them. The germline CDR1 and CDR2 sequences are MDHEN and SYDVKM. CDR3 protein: CASSSRGGGTAPYEQYV. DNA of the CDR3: TGTGCCAGCAGTTCCCGAGGGGGGGGTACGGCCCCCTACGAGCAGTACGTC.

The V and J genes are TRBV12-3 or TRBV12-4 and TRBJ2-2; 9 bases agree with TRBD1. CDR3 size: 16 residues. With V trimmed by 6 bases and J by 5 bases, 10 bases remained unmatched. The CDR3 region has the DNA TGTGCCAGCAGCAGACAATTAGGACAGGGGACCGGGGAGCTGTTTTTT. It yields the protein CASSRQLGQGTGELFF.

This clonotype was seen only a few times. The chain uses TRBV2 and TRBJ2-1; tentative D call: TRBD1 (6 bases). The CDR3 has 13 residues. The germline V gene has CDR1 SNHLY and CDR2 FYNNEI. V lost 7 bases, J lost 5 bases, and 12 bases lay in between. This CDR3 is CASTKDRNNEQFF. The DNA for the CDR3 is TGTGCCAGCACAAAGGACAGAAACAATGAGCAGTTCTTC. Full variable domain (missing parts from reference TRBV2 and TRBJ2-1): EPEVTQTPSHQVTQMGQEVILRCVPISNHLYFYWYRQILGQKVEFLVSFYNNEISEKSEIFDDQFSVERPDGSNFTLKIRSTKLEDSAMYFCASTKDRNNEQFFGPGTRLTVL.

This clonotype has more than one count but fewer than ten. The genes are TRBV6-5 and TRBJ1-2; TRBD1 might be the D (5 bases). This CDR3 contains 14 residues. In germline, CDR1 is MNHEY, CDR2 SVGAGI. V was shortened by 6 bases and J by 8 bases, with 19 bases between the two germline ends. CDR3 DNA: TGTGCCAGCAGCAGTGACAGACAAAGCGGAGGCTACACCTTC. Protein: CASSSDRQSGGYTF.

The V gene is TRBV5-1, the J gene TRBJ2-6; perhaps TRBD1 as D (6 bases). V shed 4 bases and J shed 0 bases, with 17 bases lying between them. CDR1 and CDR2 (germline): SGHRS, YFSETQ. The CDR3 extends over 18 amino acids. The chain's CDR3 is CASSRNPRDISGANVLTF. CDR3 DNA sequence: TGCGCCAGCAGCCGGAACCCTCGGGACATCTCTGGGGCCAACGTCCTGACTTTC.

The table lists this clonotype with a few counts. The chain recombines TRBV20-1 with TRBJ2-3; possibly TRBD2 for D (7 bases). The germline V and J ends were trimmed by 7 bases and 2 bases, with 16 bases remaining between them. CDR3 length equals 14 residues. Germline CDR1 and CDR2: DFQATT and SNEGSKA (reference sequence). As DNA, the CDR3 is TGCAGTGGGCAGCGGGACACCTCCACAGATACGCAGTATTTT. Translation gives CSGQRDTSTDTQYF.

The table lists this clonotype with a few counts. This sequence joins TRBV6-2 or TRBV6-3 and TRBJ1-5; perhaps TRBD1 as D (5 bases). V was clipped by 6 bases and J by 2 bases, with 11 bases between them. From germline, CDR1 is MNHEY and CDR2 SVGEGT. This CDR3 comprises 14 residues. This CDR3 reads CASRSLQGNQPQHF. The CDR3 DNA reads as TGTGCCAGCAGATCACTACAGGGCAATCAGCCCCAGCATTTT.

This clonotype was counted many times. CDR3: CASSLNEGGGSGELFF. The CDR3 DNA reads TGCGCCAGCAGCTTAAACGAAGGCGGGGGGTCCGGGGAGCTGTTTTTT. The chain combines TRBV5-1 with TRBJ2-2, with 8 bases that match TRBD2. The germline gives CDR1 SGHRS, CDR2 YFSETQ. The CDR3 totals 16 residues. V trimming: 2 bases; J trimming: 6 bases; junction bases outside the gene matches: 9.

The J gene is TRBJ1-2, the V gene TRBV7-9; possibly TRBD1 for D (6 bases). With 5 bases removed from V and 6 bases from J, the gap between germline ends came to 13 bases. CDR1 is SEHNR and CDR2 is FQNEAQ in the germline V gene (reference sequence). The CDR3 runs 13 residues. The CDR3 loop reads CASSRGGANGYTF. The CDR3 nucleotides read TGTGCCAGCAGCCGAGGGGGGGCGAATGGCTACACCTTC.

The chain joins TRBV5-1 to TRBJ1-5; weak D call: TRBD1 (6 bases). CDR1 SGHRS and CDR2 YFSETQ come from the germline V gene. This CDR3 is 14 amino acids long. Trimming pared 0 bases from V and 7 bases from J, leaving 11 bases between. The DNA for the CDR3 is TGCGCCAGCAGCTTGGCAGGGGTGGGCCAGCCCCAGCATTTT. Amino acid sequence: CASSLAGVGQPQHF.

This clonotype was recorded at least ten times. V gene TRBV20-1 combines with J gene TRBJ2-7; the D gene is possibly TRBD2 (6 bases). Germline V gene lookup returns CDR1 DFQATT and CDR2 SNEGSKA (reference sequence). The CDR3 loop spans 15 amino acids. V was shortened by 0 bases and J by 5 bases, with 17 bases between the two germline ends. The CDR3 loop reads CSARDGLGGSHEQYF. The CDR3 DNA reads TGCAGTGCTAGAGATGGCCTGGGGGGAAGCCACGAGCAGTACTTC.

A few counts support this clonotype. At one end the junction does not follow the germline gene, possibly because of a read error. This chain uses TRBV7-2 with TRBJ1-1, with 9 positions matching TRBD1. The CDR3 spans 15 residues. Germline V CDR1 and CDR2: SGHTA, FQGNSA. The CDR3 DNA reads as TGTGCCAGCACCTTACAGGGGGCGGTTTGGACTGAAGCTTTCTTT. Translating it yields CASTLQGAVWTEAFF. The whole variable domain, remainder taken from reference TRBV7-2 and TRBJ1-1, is GAGVSQSPSNKVTEKGKDVELRCDPISGHTALYWYRQSLGQGLEFLIYFQGNSAPDKSGLPSDRFSAERTGGSVSTLTIQRTQQEDSAVYLCASTLQGAVWTEAFFGQGTRLTVV.